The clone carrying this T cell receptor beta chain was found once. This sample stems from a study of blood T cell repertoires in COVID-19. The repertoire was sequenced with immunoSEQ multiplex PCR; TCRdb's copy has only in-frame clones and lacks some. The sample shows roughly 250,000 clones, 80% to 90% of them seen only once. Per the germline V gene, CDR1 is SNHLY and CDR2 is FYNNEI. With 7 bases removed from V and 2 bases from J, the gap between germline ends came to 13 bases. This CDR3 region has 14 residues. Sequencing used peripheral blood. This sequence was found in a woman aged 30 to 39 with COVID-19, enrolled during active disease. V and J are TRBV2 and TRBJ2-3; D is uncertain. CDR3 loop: CASTKTGYTDTQYF. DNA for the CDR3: TGTGCCAGCACCAAGACCGGGTACACAGATACGCAGTATTTT.